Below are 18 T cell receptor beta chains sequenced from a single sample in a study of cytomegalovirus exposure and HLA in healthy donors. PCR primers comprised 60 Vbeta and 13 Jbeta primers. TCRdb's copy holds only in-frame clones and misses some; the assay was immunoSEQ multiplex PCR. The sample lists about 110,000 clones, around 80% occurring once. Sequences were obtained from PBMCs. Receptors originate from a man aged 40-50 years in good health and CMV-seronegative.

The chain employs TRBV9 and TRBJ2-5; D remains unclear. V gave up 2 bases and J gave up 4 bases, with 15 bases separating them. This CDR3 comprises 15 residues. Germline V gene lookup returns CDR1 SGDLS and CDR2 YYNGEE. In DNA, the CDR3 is TGTGCCAGCAGCGTGTACCCAGGCAGGTCAGAGACCCAGTACTTC. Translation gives CASSVYPGRSETQYF. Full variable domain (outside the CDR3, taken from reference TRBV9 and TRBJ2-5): DSGVTQTPKHLITATGQRVTLRCSPRSGDLSVYWYQQSLDQGLQFLIQYYNGEERAKGNILERFSAQQFPDLHSELNLSSLELGDSALYFCASSVYPGRSETQYFGPGTRLLVL.

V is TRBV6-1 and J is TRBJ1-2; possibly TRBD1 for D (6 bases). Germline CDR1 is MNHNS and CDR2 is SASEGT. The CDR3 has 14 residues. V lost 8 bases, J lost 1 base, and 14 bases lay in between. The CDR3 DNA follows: TGTGCCAGCGTCCCGGACAGAAGTAACTATGGCTACACCTTC. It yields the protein CASVPDRSNYGYTF.

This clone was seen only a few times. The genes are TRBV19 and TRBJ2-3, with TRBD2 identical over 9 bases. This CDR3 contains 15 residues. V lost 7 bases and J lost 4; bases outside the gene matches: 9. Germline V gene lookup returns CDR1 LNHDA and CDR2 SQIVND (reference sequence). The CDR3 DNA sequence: TGTGCCAGTACTACTAGCGGGTCGGTGGCAGATACGCAGTATTTT. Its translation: CASTTSGSVADTQYF.

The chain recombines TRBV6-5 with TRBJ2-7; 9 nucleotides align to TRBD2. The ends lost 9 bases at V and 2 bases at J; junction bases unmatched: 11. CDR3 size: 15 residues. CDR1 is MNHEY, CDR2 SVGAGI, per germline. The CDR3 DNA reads TGTGCCAGTAAAGGAGGCGGGGGGGCCCCCTACGAGCAGTACTTC. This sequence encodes CASKGGGGAPYEQYF.

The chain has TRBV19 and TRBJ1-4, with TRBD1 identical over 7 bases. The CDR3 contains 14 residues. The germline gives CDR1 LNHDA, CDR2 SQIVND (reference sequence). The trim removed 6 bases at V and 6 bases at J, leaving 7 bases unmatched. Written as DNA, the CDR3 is TGTGCCAGTAGAACGGACAGGATCGATGAAAAACTGTTTTTT. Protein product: CASRTDRIDEKLFF.

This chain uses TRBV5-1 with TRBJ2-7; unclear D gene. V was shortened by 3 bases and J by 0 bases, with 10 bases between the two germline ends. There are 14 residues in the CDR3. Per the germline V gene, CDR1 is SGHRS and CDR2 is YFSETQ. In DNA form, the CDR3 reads TGCGCCAGCAGCTCGAGAAGCGACTCCTACGAGCAGTACTTC. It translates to CASSSRSDSYEQYF.

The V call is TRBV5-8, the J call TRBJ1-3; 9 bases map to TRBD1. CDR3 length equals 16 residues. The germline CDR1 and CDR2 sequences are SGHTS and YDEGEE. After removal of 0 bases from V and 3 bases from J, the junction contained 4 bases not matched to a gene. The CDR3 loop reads CASSLVGDRVGNTIYF. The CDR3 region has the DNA TGTGCCAGCAGCTTGGTCGGGGACAGGGTTGGAAACACCATATATTTT.

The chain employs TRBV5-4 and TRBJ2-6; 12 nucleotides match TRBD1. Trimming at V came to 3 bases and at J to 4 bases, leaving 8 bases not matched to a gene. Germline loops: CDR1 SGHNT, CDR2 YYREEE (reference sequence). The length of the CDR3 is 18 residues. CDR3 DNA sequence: TGTGCCAGCAGCTCGCCGGGACAGGGGGCGCGAGGGGCCAACGTCCTGACTTTC. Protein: CASSSPGQGARGANVLTF. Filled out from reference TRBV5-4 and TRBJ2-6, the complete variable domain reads ETGVTQSPTHLIKTRGQQVTLRCSSQSGHNTVSWYQQALGQGPQFIFQYYREEENGRGNFPPRFSGLQFPNYSSELNVNALELDDSALYLCASSSPGQGARGANVLTFGAGSRLTVL.

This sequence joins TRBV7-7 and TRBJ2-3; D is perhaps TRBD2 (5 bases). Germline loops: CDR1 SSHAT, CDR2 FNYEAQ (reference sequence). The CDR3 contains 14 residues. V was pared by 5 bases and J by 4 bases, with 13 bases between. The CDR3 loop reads CASSLTTGADTQYF. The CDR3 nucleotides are TGTGCCAGCAGCCTAACCACCGGGGCAGATACGCAGTATTTT.

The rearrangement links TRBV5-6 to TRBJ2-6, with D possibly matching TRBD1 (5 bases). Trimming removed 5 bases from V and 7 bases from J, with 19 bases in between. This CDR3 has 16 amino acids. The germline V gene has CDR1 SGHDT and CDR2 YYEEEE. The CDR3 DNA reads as TGTGCCAGCAGTCCTACTGGGGCGCTAGGCGCCAACGTCCTGACTTTC. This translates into CASSPTGALGANVLTF.

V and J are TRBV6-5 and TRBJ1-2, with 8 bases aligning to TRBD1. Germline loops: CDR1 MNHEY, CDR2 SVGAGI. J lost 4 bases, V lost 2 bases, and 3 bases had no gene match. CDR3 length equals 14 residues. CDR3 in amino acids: CASSYLDRGYGYTF. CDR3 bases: TGTGCCAGCAGTTACCTTGACAGGGGCTATGGCTACACCTTC.

The CDR3 reads CASSQQGLTYNEQFF. CDR3 DNA sequence: TGCGCCAGCAGCCAACAGGGCCTTACCTACAATGAGCAGTTCTTC. The chain combines TRBV4-1 with TRBJ2-1, with D maybe TRBD1 (5 bases). The CDR3 covers 15 residues. The V gene lost 2 bases and the J gene lost 2 bases, with 10 bases spanning the gap. The germline CDR1 and CDR2 sequences are MGHRA and YSYEKL.

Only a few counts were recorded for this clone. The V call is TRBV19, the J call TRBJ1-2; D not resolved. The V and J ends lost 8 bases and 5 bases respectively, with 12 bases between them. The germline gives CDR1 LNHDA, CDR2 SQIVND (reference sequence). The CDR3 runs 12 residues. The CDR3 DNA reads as TGTGCCAGTCGTACCCAACGGTATGGCTACACCTTC. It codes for CASRTQRYGYTF.

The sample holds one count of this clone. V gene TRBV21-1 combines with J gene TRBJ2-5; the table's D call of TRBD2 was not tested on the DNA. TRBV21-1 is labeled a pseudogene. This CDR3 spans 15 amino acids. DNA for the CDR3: TGTGCCAGCGGAGCTACTAGAAGCCGACAAGAGACCCAGTACTTC. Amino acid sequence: CASGATRSRQETQYF.

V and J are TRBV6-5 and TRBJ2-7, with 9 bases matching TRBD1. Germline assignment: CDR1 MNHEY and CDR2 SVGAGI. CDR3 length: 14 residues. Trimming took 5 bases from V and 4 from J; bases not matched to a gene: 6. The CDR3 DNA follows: TGTGCCAGCAGTCGGGACAGGGATAGTTACGAGCAGTACTTC. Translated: CASSRDRDSYEQYF.

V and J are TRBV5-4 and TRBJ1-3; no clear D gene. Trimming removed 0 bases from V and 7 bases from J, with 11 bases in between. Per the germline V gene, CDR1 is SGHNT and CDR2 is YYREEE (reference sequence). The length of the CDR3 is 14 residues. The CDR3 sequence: CASSLGMGANTIYF. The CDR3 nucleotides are TGTGCCAGCAGCTTGGGAATGGGAGCGAACACCATATATTTT.

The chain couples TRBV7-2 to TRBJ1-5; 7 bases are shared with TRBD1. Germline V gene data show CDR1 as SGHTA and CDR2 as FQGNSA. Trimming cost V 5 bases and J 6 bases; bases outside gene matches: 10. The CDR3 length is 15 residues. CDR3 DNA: TGTGCCAGCAGCCGCCAGGGGGTGGGGGTTCAGCCCCAGCATTTT. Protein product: CASSRQGVGVQPQHF.

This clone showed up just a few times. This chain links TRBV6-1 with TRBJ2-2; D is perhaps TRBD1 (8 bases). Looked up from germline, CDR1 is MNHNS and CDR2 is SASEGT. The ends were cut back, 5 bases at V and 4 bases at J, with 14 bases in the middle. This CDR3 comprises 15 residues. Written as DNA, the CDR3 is TGTGCCAGCAGTCGCGGGGGACAGGTCACCGGGGAGCTGTTTTTT. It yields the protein CASSRGGQVTGELFF.